This T cell receptor beta chain was profiled in a study of cytomegalovirus exposure and HLA in healthy donors. Sequencing used immunoSEQ multiplex PCR; TCRdb keeps in-frame clones, though not all of them. The sample records approximately 240,000 clones, about 89% being singletons. Trimming stripped 0 bases from V and 1 base from J, with 7 bases between. Looked up from germline, CDR1 is LGHNA and CDR2 is YNFKEQ. The CDR3 totals 15 residues. In its sample, this clone was seen once. This chain uses TRBV4-2 with TRBJ1-3; D perhaps matches TRBD1 (6 bases). Sequenced input: PBMCs. The TCR was taken from a woman aged 18-35 years in good health and CMV-seronegative. CDR3 sequence: CASSQEQGSGNTIYF. The CDR3 DNA sequence: TGTGCCAGCAGCCAAGAGCAGGGGTCTGGAAACACCATATATTTT.